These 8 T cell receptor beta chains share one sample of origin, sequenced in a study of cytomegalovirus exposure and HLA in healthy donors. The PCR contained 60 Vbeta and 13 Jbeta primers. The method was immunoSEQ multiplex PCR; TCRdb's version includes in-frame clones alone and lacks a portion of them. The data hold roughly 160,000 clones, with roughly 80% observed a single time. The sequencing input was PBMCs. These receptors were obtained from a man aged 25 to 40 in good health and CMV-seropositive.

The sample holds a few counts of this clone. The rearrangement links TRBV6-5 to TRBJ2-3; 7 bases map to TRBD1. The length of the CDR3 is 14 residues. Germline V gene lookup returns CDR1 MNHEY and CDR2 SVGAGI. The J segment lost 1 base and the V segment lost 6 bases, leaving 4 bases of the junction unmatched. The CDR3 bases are TGTGCCAGCAGGGAAGGACAGGGCACAGATACGCAGTATTTT. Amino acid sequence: CASREGQGTDTQYF.

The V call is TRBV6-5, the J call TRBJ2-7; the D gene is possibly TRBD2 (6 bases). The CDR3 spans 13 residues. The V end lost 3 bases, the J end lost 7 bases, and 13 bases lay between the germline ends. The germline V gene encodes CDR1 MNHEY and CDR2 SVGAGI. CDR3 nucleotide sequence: TGTGCCAGCAGTTATGCCGGGACTCGGGAGCAGTACTTC. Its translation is CASSYAGTREQYF.

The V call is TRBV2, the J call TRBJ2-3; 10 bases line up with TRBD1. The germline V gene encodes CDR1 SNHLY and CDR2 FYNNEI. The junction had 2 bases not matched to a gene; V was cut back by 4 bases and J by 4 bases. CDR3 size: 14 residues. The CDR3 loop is CASSGDRGADTQYF. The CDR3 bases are TGTGCCAGCAGTGGGGACAGGGGCGCAGATACGCAGTATTTT.

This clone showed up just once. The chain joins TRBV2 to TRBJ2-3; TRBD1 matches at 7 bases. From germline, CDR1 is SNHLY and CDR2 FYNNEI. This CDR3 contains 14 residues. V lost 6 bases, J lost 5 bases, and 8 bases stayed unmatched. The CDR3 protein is CASRRLAGGDTQYF. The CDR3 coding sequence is TGTGCCAGCAGGCGGTTGGCAGGGGGAGATACGCAGTATTTT.

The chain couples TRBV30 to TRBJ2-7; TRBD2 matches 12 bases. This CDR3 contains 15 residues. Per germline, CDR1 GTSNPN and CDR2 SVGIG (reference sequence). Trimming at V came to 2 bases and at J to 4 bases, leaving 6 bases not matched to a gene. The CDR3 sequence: CAWSTTSGGWYEQYF. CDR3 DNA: TGTGCCTGGAGTACAACTAGCGGGGGGTGGTACGAGCAGTACTTC.

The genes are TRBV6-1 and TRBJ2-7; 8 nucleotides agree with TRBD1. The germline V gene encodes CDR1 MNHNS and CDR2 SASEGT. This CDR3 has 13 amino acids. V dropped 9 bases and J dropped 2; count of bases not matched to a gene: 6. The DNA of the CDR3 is TGTGCCAGTACCCGGACAGGGACCTACGAGCAGTACTTC. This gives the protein CASTRTGTYEQYF.

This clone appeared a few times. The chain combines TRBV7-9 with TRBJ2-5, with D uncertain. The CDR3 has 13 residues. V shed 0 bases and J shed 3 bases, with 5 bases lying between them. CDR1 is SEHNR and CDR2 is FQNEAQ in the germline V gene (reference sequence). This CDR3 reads CASSLAFEETQYF. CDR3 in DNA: TGTGCCAGCAGCTTAGCGTTCGAAGAGACCCAGTACTTC. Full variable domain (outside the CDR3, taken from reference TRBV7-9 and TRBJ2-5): DTGVSQNPRHKITKRGQNVTFRCDPISEHNRLYWYRQTLGQGPEFLTYFQNEAQLEKSRLLSDRFSAERPKGSFSTLEIQRTEQGDSAMYLCASSLAFEETQYFGPGTRLLVL.

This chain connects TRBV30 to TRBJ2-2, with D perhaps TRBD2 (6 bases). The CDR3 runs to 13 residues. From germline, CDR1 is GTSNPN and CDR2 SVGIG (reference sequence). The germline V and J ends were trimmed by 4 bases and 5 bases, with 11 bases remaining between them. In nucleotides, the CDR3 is TGTGCCTGGATTCGTCGGGGGACCGGGGAGCTGTTTTTT. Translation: CAWIRRGTGELFF.